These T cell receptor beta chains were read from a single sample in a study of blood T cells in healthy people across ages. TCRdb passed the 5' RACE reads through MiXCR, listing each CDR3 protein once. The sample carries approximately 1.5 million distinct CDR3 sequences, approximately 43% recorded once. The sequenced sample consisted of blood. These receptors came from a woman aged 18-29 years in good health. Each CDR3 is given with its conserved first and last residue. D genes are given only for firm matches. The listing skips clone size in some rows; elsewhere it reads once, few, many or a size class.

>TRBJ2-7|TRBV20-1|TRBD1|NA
TGCAGTGCCTACCGACAGGGCTACAATGAGCAGTACTTC
CSAYRQGYNEQYF
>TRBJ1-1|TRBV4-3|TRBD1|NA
TGCGCCAGCAGCCAATTGCCAGGGGGGAACACTGAAGCTTTCTTT
CASSQLPGGNTEAFF
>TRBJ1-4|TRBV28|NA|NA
TGTGCCAGCAGTTCCAGGGCTGAGGAAAAACTGTTATTT
CASSSRAEEKLLF
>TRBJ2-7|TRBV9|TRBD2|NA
TGTGCCAGCAGCGCAAGGAGCGGGAGGGATTACAATGAGCAGTACTTC
CASSARSGRDYNEQYF
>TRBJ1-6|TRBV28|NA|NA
TGTGCCAGCAGTTCCCTAGGAACCCTCCACTTT
CASSSLGTLHF
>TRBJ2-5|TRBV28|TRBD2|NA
TGTGCCAGCAGCCCAATTCCGGGACTAGAACTCTCGGAGACCCAGTACTTC
CASSPIPGLELSETQYF
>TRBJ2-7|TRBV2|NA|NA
TGTGCCAGCAACGGTCGTCGTCCACTTAAATACGAGCAGTACTTC
CASNGRRPLKYEQYF
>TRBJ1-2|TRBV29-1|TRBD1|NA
TGCAGCGCCGCGGCTGGACAGGGCTTCGGCTACACCTTC
CSAAAGQGFGYTF
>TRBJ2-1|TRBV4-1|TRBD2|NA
TGCGCCAGCAGCCAGACGGGGGGGCGTCTCCACAATGAGCAGTTCTTC
CASSQTGGRLHNEQFF
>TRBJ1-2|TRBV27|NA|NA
TGTGCCAGCAGTTTTGGCAGGGAGTTTGGCTGCACCTTC
CASSFGREFGCTF
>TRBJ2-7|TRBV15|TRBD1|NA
TGTGCCACCAGCCCCGACAGGGGCTACTACGAGCAGTACTTC
CATSPDRGYYEQYF
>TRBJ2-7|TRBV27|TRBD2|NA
TGTGCCAGCAGCATCAGGACTAGCGGCTACGAGCAGTACTTC
CASSIRTSGYEQYF
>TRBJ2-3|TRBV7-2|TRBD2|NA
TGTGCCAGCAGCTCCCAGGTTTCTAGCGGGACCGCAGATACGCAGTATTTT
CASSSQVSSGTADTQYF
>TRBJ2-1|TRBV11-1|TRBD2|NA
TGTGCCAGCAGCTTAGTATTTGGGACTAGCGGGAGAAAACTCCCCTACAATGAGCAGTTCTTC
CASSLVFGTSGRKLPYNEQFF
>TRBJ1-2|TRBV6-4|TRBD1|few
TGTGCCAGCAGTGACTCTAAGACAGGGTATGGCTACACCTTC
CASSDSKTGYGYTF
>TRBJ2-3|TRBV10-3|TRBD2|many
TGTGCCATCAGTGAACCCGGGACTAGCAGAGATACGCAGTATTTT
CAISEPGTSRDTQYF
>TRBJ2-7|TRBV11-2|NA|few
TGTGCCAGCAGCTTAGCGGGCAGGCACGAGCAGTACTTC
CASSLAGRHEQYF
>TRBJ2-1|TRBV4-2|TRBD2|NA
TGTGCCAGCAGCCAAGCAGCGGGAGGTGAGCTCCAAGAGACCCAGTTCTTC
CASSQAAGGELQETQFF
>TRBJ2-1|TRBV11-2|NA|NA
TGTGCCAGCAGCTTAGATCTGGGGGGGGCCCCTAGCAATGAGCAGTTCTTC
CASSLDLGGAPSNEQFF
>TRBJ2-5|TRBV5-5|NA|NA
TGTGCCAGCAGGTACACGAGGACCCAGTACTTC
CASRYTRTQYF
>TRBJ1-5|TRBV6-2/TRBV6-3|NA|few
TGTGCCAGCAGTTACTCGCACACTTTTAGCAATCAGCCCCAGCATTTT
CASSYSHTFSNQPQHF
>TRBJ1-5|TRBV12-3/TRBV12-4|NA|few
TGTGCCAGCAGCAGACGCGGGGGGACGGGGGCCGCCAATCAGCCCCAGCATTTT
CASSRRGGTGAANQPQHF
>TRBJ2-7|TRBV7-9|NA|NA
TGTGCCACCGATAGCGGCAGCTCCTACGAGCAGTACTTC
CATDSGSSYEQYF
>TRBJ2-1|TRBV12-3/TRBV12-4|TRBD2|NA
TGTGCCAGCAGACCGGGACTAGAGAACAATGAGCAGTTCTTC
CASRPGLENNEQFF
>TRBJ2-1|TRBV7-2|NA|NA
TGTGCCAGCAGACCGACTAGTAGCAATGAGCAGTTCTTC
CASRPTSSNEQFF
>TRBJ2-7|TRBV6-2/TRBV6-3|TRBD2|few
TGTGCCAGCAGTTACTCTCCAGCGGGGGGGCCTGGCGAGCAGTACTTC
CASSYSPAGGPGEQYF
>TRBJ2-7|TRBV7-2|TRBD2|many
TGTGCCAGCCGGAGACTAGCGGGTTCCTACGAGCAGTACTTC
CASRRLAGSYEQYF
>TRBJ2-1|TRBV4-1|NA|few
TGCGCCAGCAGCCAACTCCGGGACGGCCCCTACAATGAGCAGTTCTTC
CASSQLRDGPYNEQFF
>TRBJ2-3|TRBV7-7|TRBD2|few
TGTGCTAGCAGCATACTAGCGGGGTCCCCAGATACGCAGTATTTT
CASSILAGSPDTQYF
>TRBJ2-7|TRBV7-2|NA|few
TGTGCCAGCAGCTTAAGGGCGAACACCTTTCCCTACGAGCAGTACTTC
CASSLRANTFPYEQYF
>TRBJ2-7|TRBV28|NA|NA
TGTGCCAGCAGTCTGATCCACTACGAGCAGTACTTC
CASSLIHYEQYF
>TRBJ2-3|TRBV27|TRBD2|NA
TGTGCCGGCAGGCCTCTAGCGGGAGATGGCACAGATACGCAGTATTTT
CAGRPLAGDGTDTQYF
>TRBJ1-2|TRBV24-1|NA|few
TGTGCCACCAGTGATGGGACCTATGGCTACACCTTC
CATSDGTYGYTF
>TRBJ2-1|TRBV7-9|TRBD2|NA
TGTGCCAGCAGCTTCGGACTAGCGGGAGAGAAATCCTACAATGAGCAGTTCTTC
CASSFGLAGEKSYNEQFF
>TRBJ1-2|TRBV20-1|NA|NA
TGCAGTGCTGAGGGCGAGGGAGTGAGGTGGGGTGGCTACACCTTC
CSAEGEGVRWGGYTF
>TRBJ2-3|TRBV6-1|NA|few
TGTGCCACCACTAACAGGGTCGGCACAGATACGCAGTATTTT
CATTNRVGTDTQYF
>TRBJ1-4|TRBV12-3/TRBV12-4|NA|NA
TGTGCCAGCAGTTCTAGGACGGTCGGGAATGAAAAACTGTTTTTT
CASSSRTVGNEKLFF
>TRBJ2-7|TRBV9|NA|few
TGTGCCAGCAGCGTAGCCGACGAAAACTACGAGCAGTACTTC
CASSVADENYEQYF
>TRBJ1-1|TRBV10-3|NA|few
TGTGCCATCAGTGAGTCGACGGGATATGCAGCTTTCTTT
CAISESTGYAAFF
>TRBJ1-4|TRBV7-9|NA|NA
TGTGCCAGCAGCTTATACAGGGCCCAAGGAAAACTGTTTTTT
CASSLYRAQGKLFF
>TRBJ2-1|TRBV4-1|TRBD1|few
TGCGCCAGCAGCCAAGGCCGGACAGGGGCCCTTTTGAATGAGCAGTTCTTC
CASSQGRTGALLNEQFF
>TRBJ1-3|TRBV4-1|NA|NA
TGCGCCAGCAGCCAAGCGCCGTTCTCTGGAAACACCATATATTTT
CASSQAPFSGNTIYF
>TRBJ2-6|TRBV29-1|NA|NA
TGCAGCGTGCCCTCTGGGGCCGACGTCCTGACTTTC
CSVPSGADVLTF
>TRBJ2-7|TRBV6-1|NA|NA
TGTGCCAGCTTGGACTACGAGCAGTACTTC
CASLDYEQYF
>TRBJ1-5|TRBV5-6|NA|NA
TGTGCCAGCAGCCGCCGGACAGTTAGCAATCAGCCCCAGCATTTT
CASSRRTVSNQPQHF
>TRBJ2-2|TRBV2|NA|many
TGTGCCAGCAAGGCAGGGTGGGGCACCGGGGAGCTGTTTTTT
CASKAGWGTGELFF
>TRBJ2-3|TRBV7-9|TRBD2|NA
TGTGCCAGCAGCTCTAGCGGGGTCCCGACAGATACGCAGTATTTT
CASSSSGVPTDTQYF
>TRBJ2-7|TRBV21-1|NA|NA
TGTGCCGGCAGCAAACTACGACCCTACGAGCAGTACTTC
CAGSKLRPYEQYF
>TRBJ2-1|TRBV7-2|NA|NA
TGTGCCAGCAGCTCCTACTTGACTGGCAATGAGCAGTTCTTC
CASSSYLTGNEQFF
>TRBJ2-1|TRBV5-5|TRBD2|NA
TGTGCCAGCGGCCAGCGGGAGACCCCCTTCAATGAGCAGTTCTTC
CASGQRETPFNEQFF
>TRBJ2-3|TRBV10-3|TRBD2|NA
TGTGCCATCAGTGAGTCGGGCCTAGCGGAAGGCACAGATACGCAGTATTTT
CAISESGLAEGTDTQYF
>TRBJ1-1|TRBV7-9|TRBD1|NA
TGTGCCAGCAGCCCGGACAGGGCTTATTTGAACACTGAAGCTTTCTTT
CASSPDRAYLNTEAFF
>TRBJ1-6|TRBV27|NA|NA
TGTGCCAGCAGTTTATCGGCCTGGGAAGCTTATTCACCCCTCCACTTT
CASSLSAWEAYSPLHF
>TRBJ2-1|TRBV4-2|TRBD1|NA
TGTGCCAGCAGCCAGGCAGGGGGACAGGGATACAATGAGCAGTTCTTC
CASSQAGGQGYNEQFF